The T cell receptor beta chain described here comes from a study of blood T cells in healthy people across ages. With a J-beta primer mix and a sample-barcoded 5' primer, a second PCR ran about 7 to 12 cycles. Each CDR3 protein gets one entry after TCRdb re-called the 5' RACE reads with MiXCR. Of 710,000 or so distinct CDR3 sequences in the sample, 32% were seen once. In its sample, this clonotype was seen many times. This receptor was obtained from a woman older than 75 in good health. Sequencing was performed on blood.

In DNA, the CDR3 is TGTGCCAGCAGCTTAGTGGCTCACACTGAAGCTTTCTTT. Translated: CASSLVAHTEAFF. The rearrangement joins TRBV7-6 to TRBJ1-1; the D is unclear. The CDR3 length is 13 residues. Per the germline V gene, CDR1 is SGHVS and CDR2 is FNYEAQ. Trimming removed 1 base at V and 3 bases at J, with 6 bases between.